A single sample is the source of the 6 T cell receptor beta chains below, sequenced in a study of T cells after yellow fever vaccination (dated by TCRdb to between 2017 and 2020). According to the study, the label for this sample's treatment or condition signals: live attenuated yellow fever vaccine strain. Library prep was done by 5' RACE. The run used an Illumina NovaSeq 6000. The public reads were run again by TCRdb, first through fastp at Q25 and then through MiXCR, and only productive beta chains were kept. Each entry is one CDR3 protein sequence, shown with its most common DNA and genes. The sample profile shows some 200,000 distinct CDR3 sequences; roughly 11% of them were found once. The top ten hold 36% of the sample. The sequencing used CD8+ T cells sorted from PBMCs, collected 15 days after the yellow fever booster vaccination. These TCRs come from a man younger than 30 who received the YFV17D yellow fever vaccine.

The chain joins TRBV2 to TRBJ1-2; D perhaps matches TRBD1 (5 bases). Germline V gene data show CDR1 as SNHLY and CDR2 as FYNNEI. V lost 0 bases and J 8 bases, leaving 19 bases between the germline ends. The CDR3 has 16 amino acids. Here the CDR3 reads CASSEALRSQKGGYTF. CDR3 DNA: TGTGCCAGCAGTGAAGCGCTTCGATCCCAAAAGGGGGGCTACACCTTC.

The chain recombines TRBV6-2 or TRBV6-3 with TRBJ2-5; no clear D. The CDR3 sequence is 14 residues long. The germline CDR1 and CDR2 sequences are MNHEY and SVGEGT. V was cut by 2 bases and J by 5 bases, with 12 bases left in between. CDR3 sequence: CASSYGQGVETQYF. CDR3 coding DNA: TGTGCCAGCAGTTACGGCCAAGGAGTGGAGACCCAGTACTTC.

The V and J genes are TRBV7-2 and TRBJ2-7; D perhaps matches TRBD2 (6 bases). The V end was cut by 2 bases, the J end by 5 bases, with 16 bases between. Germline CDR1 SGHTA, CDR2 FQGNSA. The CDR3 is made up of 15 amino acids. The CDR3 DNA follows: TGTGCCAGCAGCTTATTACGGGGCGGGGCCAACGAGCAGTACTTC. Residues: CASSLLRGGANEQYF.

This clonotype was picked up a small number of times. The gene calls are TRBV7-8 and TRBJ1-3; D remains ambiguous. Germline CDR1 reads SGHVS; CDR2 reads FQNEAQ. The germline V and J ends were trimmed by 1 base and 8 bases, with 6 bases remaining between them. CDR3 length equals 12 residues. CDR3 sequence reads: CASSLDVDTIYF. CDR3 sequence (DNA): TGTGCCAGCAGCTTAGATGTGGACACCATATATTTT.

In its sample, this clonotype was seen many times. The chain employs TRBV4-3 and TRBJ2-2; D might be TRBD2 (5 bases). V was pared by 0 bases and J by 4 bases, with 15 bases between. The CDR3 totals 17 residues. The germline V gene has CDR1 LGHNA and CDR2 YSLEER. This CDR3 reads CASSQEAQTTITGELFF. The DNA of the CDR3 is TGCGCCAGCAGCCAAGAAGCACAGACTACTATCACCGGGGAGCTGTTTTTT.

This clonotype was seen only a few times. CDR3 bases: TGTGCCAGCAGCATCGGGACAGTTGCTAACTATGGCTACACCTTC. Encoded protein: CASSIGTVANYGYTF. The V call is TRBV7-2, the J call TRBJ1-2; TRBD1 matches at 7 bases. The CDR3 has 15 residues. CDR1 SGHTA and CDR2 FQGNSA come from the germline V gene. V was clipped by 5 bases and J by 0 bases; unmatched bases: 6.